This is a list of T cell receptor beta chains from one sample in a study of T cell repertoires in cytomegalovirus infection. These receptors have no identified antigens. TCRdb re-called the reads through MiXCR, storing one row per CDR3 protein. Here the sample spans roughly 800,000 distinct CDR3 sequences, about 29% being singletons. The source was cultured CD8+ T cells from PBMCs, collected from culture after CMV antigen stimulation. The receptors come from a human donor in good health (CMV status not recorded). Some clones in this sample may be carry-over from other donors' samples. Each CDR3 is given with its conserved first and last residue. Each record gives: V gene, D gene, clone size, J gene, CDR3 DNA, CDR3 protein. A D gene is named only where the DNA matches it firmly. Part of the rows lack a size; the others show once, few, many or a class for expanded clones.

>TRBV2|-|-|TRBJ1-2
TGTGCCAGCAGTGGACGGACCAACTATGGCTACACCTTC
CASSGRTNYGYTF
>TRBV10-3|-|few|TRBJ1-6
TGTGCCATCAGTGATACCGGGACAAACTGGGTTAGTTCACCCCTCCACTTT
CAISDTGTNWVSSPLHF
>TRBV4-1|-|-|TRBJ1-5
TGCGCCAGCAGCCAAGATCGGGCAGAGAGAAATCAGCCCCAGCATTTT
CASSQDRAERNQPQHF
>TRBV28|TRBD1|few|TRBJ1-2
TGTGCCAGCAGTTTGAACAGGGGCATTTCGGGTGGCTACACCTTC
CASSLNRGISGGYTF
>TRBV7-8|TRBD1|many|TRBJ2-7
TGTGCCAGCAGCTTAGGATCAGGGGGAAGCGAGCAGTACTTC
CASSLGSGGSEQYF
>TRBV6-1|TRBD1|few|TRBJ1-2
TGTGCCAGCAGCGGGACAGGGGCCTATGGCTACACCTTC
CASSGTGAYGYTF
>TRBV25-1|-|-|TRBJ1-6
TGTGCCAGCAGTGAATATTTTTCCCCGACACCCCTCCACTTT
CASSEYFSPTPLHF
>TRBV7-2|TRBD1|many|TRBJ1-1
TGTGCCAGCAGCCTACACCCAGGGGGCACTGAAGCTTTCTTT
CASSLHPGGTEAFF
>TRBV4-2|-|-|TRBJ1-5
TGTGCCAGCAGCCAAGATGGGGCCCCTTTTGAGCAGCCCCAGCATTTT
CASSQDGAPFEQPQHF
>TRBV6-2/TRBV6-3|-|-|TRBJ1-2
TGTGCCAGCAGTCAACGGGTCTATGGCTACACCTTC
CASSQRVYGYTF
>TRBV27|TRBD2|-|TRBJ2-5
TGTGCCAGCAGTTTCGTACGGGGGGAGATCCTAGAGACCCAGTACTTC
CASSFVRGEILETQYF
>TRBV15|-|-|TRBJ1-2
TGTGCCACCAGCAGAGAGGCCCTAGGGCATGGCTACACCTTC
CATSREALGHGYTF
>TRBV27|-|few|TRBJ1-6
TGTGCCAGCGGTGTTAGGAATAATTCACCCCTCCACTTT
CASGVRNNSPLHF
>TRBV7-8|-|many|TRBJ2-2
TGTGCCAGCAGCTTAACTCCCGCAGCGGGGAACACCGGGGAGCTGTTTTTT
CASSLTPAAGNTGELFF
>TRBV6-5|-|many|TRBJ2-5
TGTGCCAGCAGTTACTCGATTTCGGAGACCCAGTACTTC
CASSYSISETQYF
>TRBV27|-|-|TRBJ1-2
TGTGCCAGCAGTTTAGGGTTCGGACAGACCTATGGCTACACCTTC
CASSLGFGQTYGYTF
>TRBV6-1|-|-|TRBJ1-2
TGTGCCAGCAGCCCGAGGACCGGTCCCCGGGGCTATGGCTACACCTTC
CASSPRTGPRGYGYTF
>TRBV7-2|TRBD1|many|TRBJ1-2
TGTGCCAGCAGCTTAGGGACCGACAGTGCAGGGGGGTACACCTTC
CASSLGTDSAGGYTF
>TRBV10-3|-|many|TRBJ2-1
TGTGCCTTAGGGGGGTTGGATGAGCAGTTCTTC
CALGGLDEQFF
>TRBV27|-|once|TRBJ2-2
TGTGCCAGCAGTTTTGTGGGGGCTTACACCGGGGAGCTGTTTTTT
CASSFVGAYTGELFF
>TRBV7-9|-|few|TRBJ2-2
TGTGCCAGCAGCTTAGGGGCGGTTGTGACGAACACCGGGGAGCTGTTTTTT
CASSLGAVVTNTGELFF
>TRBV7-2|TRBD1|many|TRBJ1-2
TGTGCCAGCAGCTCCCAAGGGGGCGGCTACACCTTC
CASSSQGGGYTF
>TRBV19|-|-|TRBJ2-3
TGTGCCAGTAGTCCCCGGGGAGGCCCCGCGGGGGATACGCAGTATTTT
CASSPRGGPAGDTQYF
>TRBV2|TRBD2|-|TRBJ2-3
TGTGCCAGCCCAGCCCGACCACTAGCGGGGGGGCCCGGAGATACGCAGTATTTT
CASPARPLAGGPGDTQYF
>TRBV5-4|TRBD2|-|TRBJ2-3
TGTGCCAGCAGCTTGAAGCGGGAATTTCCCACAGATACGCAGTATTTT
CASSLKREFPTDTQYF
>TRBV4-1|-|-|TRBJ2-1
TGCGCCAGCAGCCAAGACCCATCCTTGATCGATGAGCAGTTCTTC
CASSQDPSLIDEQFF
>TRBV6-2/TRBV6-3|TRBD1|-|TRBJ1-5
TGTGCCAGCAGTTACGGGGACAGTCGTAATCAGCCCCAGCATTTT
CASSYGDSRNQPQHF
>TRBV7-9|TRBD1|-|TRBJ2-2
TGTGCCAGCAGCCCAACCTGGACAGGGGGCGGTTCCGGGGAGCTGTTTTTT
CASSPTWTGGGSGELFF
>TRBV24-1|TRBD1|few|TRBJ2-1
TGTGCCACCACTGTTACAGGGGGCACGGGCAATGAGCAGTTCTTC
CATTVTGGTGNEQFF
>TRBV27|-|many|TRBJ2-2
TGTGCCAGCAGTTTACAGGCCACCGGGGAGCTGTTTTTT
CASSLQATGELFF
>TRBV7-6|TRBD2|many|TRBJ2-5
TGTGCCAGCAGCTTCACTAGCGGGGGGGCAAAGACCCAGTACTTC
CASSFTSGGAKTQYF
>TRBV15|TRBD2|-|TRBJ2-1
TGTGCCACCAGCAGCCGGGACGGGAGGCTGGGGGAGCAGTTCTTC
CATSSRDGRLGEQFF
>TRBV7-6|TRBD2|few|TRBJ2-1
TGTGCCAGCACCCAGGCGGCTAGCGGGGGAAATGAGCAGTTCTTC
CASTQAASGGNEQFF
>TRBV10-3|TRBD1|many|TRBJ1-4
TGTGCCACCAGACAGGGCGATAATGAAAAACTGTTTTTT
CATRQGDNEKLFF
>TRBV7-3|TRBD2|few|TRBJ2-1
TGTGCCAGCAGCTTAAGGCTAGCGGGGGGTGATGAGCAGTTCTTC
CASSLRLAGGDEQFF
>TRBV6-5|-|-|TRBJ1-4
TGTGCCAGCAGTCCGGGGGGTTCCAGAAAACTGTTTTTT
CASSPGGSRKLFF
>TRBV5-3|-|-|TRBJ1-1
TGTGCCAGCAGCGGGGACATCGGATTCACTGAAGCTTTCTTT
CASSGDIGFTEAFF
>TRBV10-3|-|-|TRBJ2-1
TGTGCCATCAGTCCCGTCCCTACAGCAGTCAACAATGAGCAGTTCTTC
CAISPVPTAVNNEQFF
>TRBV20-1|TRBD1|many|TRBJ2-7
TGCAGTGCTAGAATCAGGGGGCATTCCTACGAGCAGTACTTC
CSARIRGHSYEQYF
>TRBV5-4|-|-|TRBJ1-5
TGTGCCAGCAGCTTGGAGCTGACAGAAGATTATAGCAATCAGCCCCAGCATTTT
CASSLELTEDYSNQPQHF
>TRBV7-6|-|-|TRBJ1-5
TGTGCCAGCAGCTTAGGAGACGGTTATAGCAATCAGCCCCAGCATTTT
CASSLGDGYSNQPQHF
>TRBV6-5|TRBD1|few|TRBJ1-6
TGTGCCAGCAGCAGGGGGCAGAGACAGGAAAAGGATTCACCCCTCCACTTT
CASSRGQRQEKDSPLHF
>TRBV7-3|-|few|TRBJ2-2
TGTGCCAGCAGCCCAGACAGTTCCGGGGAGCTGTTTTTT
CASSPDSSGELFF
>TRBV2|-|-|TRBJ2-5
TGTGCCAGCAGTGAGCGGCAGCCCCAAGAGACCCAGTACTTC
CASSERQPQETQYF
>TRBV20-1|-|-|TRBJ2-1
TGCAGTGCTAGAGATCGGAGACTAGTCAATGAGCAGTTCTTC
CSARDRRLVNEQFF
>TRBV7-9|-|-|TRBJ1-1
TGTGCCAGCAGCTTAGAGGCGACCATGAACACTGAAGCTTTCTTT
CASSLEATMNTEAFF
>TRBV6-2/TRBV6-3|-|-|TRBJ1-2
TGTGCCAGCAGTTACGGCGCAGGGGACCCCTATGGCTACACCTTC
CASSYGAGDPYGYTF
>TRBV7-9|-|many|TRBJ1-2
TGTGCCAGCAGCTCGTTGGACTATGGCTACACCTTC
CASSSLDYGYTF
>TRBV20-1|-|-|TRBJ1-2
TGCAGTGCTAGAGATCTAGAGGGGTATAACTATGGCTACACCTTC
CSARDLEGYNYGYTF
>TRBV6-1|-|few|TRBJ2-1
TGTGCCAGCACCCCTGTGGGCGGGGAGCAGTTCTTC
CASTPVGGEQFF
>TRBV5-6|-|few|TRBJ1-2
TGTGCCAGCAGCCGACCGGCCACACTAGATGGCTACACCTTC
CASSRPATLDGYTF
>TRBV7-9|-|-|TRBJ2-1
TGTGCCCCCCCCGGCAGAAACAATGAGCAGTTCTTC
CAPPGRNNEQFF
>TRBV27|-|-|TRBJ1-5
TGTGCCAGCAGTAATTACAGGGGCAATCAGCCCCAGCATTTT
CASSNYRGNQPQHF